The source of this T cell receptor (beta chain) is a study of blood T cell repertoires in COVID-19. Study in general: PBMCs, B-cell-depleted T cells, or T cells were the source of the cDNA or gDNA that made up the material.

The CDR3 totals 12 residues. V dropped 5 bases and J dropped 4 bases, with 9 bases sitting between them. Per germline, CDR1 SEHNR and CDR2 FQNEAQ (reference sequence). Some clones are missing from TCRdb's copy, which holds only in-frame ones; the method was immunoSEQ multiplex PCR. This sample has roughly 120,000 clones, with approximately 86% found just once. The J gene is TRBJ2-7, the V gene TRBV7-9, with D possibly matching TRBD2 (5 bases). Sequenced sample: peripheral blood. This clonotype was obtained from a human donor in a cohort sampled during active COVID-19. CDR3 DNA: TGTGCCAGCAGCGTAACTAGTTACGAGCAGTACTTC. Encoded protein: CASSVTSYEQYF. The full variable domain, its missing parts supplied by reference TRBV7-9 and TRBJ2-7, is DTGVSQNPRHKITKRGQNVTFRCDPISEHNRLYWYRQTLGQGPEFLTYFQNEAQLEKSRLLSDRFSAERPKGSFSTLEIQRTEQGDSAMYLCASSVTSYEQYFGPGTRLTVT.